Listed here are 13 T cell receptor beta chains from one sample, sequenced in a study of human T cells and chemical hapten exposure. TCRdb reprocessed the RACE reads with MiXCR, giving one entry per CDR3 protein. Of some 190,000 distinct CDR3 sequences in the sample, more than 20% are singletons; the top ten hold approximately 6.7%. Indicated time point: patch test 1, 2 weeks after DPC sensitization. As for treatment: therapeutic diphenylcyclopropenone sensitization with weekly scalp DPC. Sample: whole blood, taken in connection with sensitization to the hapten diphenylcyclopropenone (DPC). The receptors derive from a woman in her 50s with alopecia areata. Some clones in this sample may be carry-over from other donors' samples.

The V call is TRBV6-5, the J call TRBJ2-2; no definite D call. The CDR3 sequence is 12 residues long. CDR1 is MNHEY, CDR2 SVGAGI, per germline. V dropped 8 bases and J dropped 5 bases, with 9 bases sitting between them. Here the CDR3 reads CASGWRTGELFF. In nucleotides, the CDR3 is TGTGCCAGCGGCTGGCGGACCGGGGAGCTGTTTTTT.

This chain joins TRBV11-2 and TRBJ2-2; D ambiguous. Germline lookup yields CDR1 SGHAT and CDR2 FQNNGV. V lost 4 bases, J lost 9 bases, and 15 bases lay in between. The CDR3 runs 14 residues. The CDR3 DNA reads TGTGCCAGCAGCTCCTCAACCCTCGGACGGGAGCTGTTTTTT. It translates to CASSSSTLGRELFF. Variable domain in full (rest from reference TRBV11-2 and TRBJ2-2): EAGVAQSPRYKIIEKRQSVAFWCNPISGHATLYWYQQILGQGPKLLIQFQNNGVVDDSQLPKDRFSAERLKGVDSTLKIQPAKLEDSAVYLCASSSSTLGRELFFGEGSRLTVL.

The chain is built from TRBV6-5 and TRBJ1-1, with a weak D call TRBD1 (6 bases). The CDR3 is made up of 15 amino acids. Germline assignment: CDR1 MNHEY and CDR2 SVGAGI. V lost 6 bases to trimming and J lost 6 bases, with 20 bases between them. This chain's CDR3 is CASSSQGTSRPEAFF. The DNA for the CDR3 is TGTGCCAGCAGCTCACAGGGCACCTCCCGTCCTGAAGCTTTCTTT.

The chain is built from TRBV2 and TRBJ1-5; TRBD1 matches at 7 bases. Germline CDR1 and CDR2: SNHLY and FYNNEI. This CDR3 has 16 residues. V lost 7 bases to trimming and J lost 0 bases; unmatched junction nucleotides: 9. CDR3 nucleotides: TGTGCCAGCACCCTAGACAGGGCCATTAGCAATCAGCCCCAGCATTTT. Its protein is CASTLDRAISNQPQHF.

This chain uses TRBV10-2 with TRBJ1-4; 9 bases map to TRBD1. Germline V gene data show CDR1 as WSHSY and CDR2 as SAAADI. J gave up 8 bases and V 5 bases, and 9 bases lay outside the gene matches. This CDR3 contains 15 residues. The CDR3 DNA reads as TGCGCCAGCAGTCCCGGGACAGGGTTGGCCGAAAAACTGTTTTTT. The encoded protein is CASSPGTGLAEKLFF.

The DNA for the CDR3 is TGTGCCAGCAGCCCTTGGACAGGGCTCACTGAAGCTTTCTTT. Residues: CASSPWTGLTEAFF. The genes are TRBV3-1 and TRBJ1-1; 8 bases fit TRBD1. J lost 4 bases, V lost 4 bases, and 5 bases had no gene match. Germline V lookup: CDR1 LGHDT, CDR2 YNNKEL (reference sequence). The CDR3 has 14 amino acids. Variable domain in full (rest from reference TRBV3-1 and TRBJ1-1): DTAVSQTPKYLVTQMGNDKSIKCEQNLGHDTMYWYKQDSKKFLKIMFSYNNKELIINETVPNRFSPKSPDKAHLNLHINSLELGDSAVYFCASSPWTGLTEAFFGQGTRLTVV.

This clonotype was seen a few times. The V gene is TRBV20-1, the J gene TRBJ2-2, with 10 positions matching TRBD1. V lost 6 bases and J lost 1; bases outside the gene matches: 2. CDR1 and CDR2 (germline): DFQATT, SNEGSKA (reference sequence). This CDR3 spans 14 amino acids. The CDR3 loop is CSARDRGNTGELFF. CDR3 nucleotide sequence: TGCAGTGCACGGGACAGGGGGAACACCGGGGAGCTGTTTTTT.

V is TRBV5-1 and J is TRBJ1-2, with D perhaps matching TRBD1 (6 bases). CDR1 is SGHRS, CDR2 YFSETQ, per germline. CDR3 length: 12 residues. Between the trimmed V and J ends, which lost 7 bases and 8 bases, there was a span of 15 bases. CDR3 residues: CASGDTVSGYTF. CDR3 DNA sequence: TGCGCCAGCGGGGACACTGTGAGCGGCTACACCTTC.

This chain uses TRBV5-1 with TRBJ2-6; D ambiguous. V was cut by 6 bases and J by 0 bases, with 13 bases left in between. Germline values: CDR1 SGHRS, CDR2 YFSETQ. The CDR3 is 16 residues long. DNA for the CDR3: TGCGCCAGCACCGTCGGACGGACCTCTGGGGCCAACGTCCTGACTTTC. As protein: CASTVGRTSGANVLTF.

This clonotype was detected a few times. The chain links TRBV19 to TRBJ1-5; D is unclear. Trimming cost V 4 bases and J 4 bases, with 17 bases left between them. Germline assignment: CDR1 LNHDA and CDR2 SQIVND (reference sequence). CDR3 length equals 16 residues. CDR3 loop: CASSTSGRAKNQPQHF. Here the CDR3 DNA reads TGTGCCAGTAGTACCTCCGGGAGAGCTAAGAATCAGCCCCAGCATTTT.

The gene calls are TRBV20-1 and TRBJ2-5; 9 nucleotides agree with TRBD1. Germline CDR1 is DFQATT and CDR2 is SNEGSKA (reference sequence). CDR3 length: 13 amino acids. The ends lost 1 base at V and 5 bases at J; junction bases unmatched: 2. The CDR3 reads CSARGDRVETQYF. For the CDR3, the DNA is TGCAGTGCTAGAGGGGACAGGGTTGAGACCCAGTACTTC.

Many counts were recorded for this clonotype. V is TRBV7-8 and J is TRBJ2-3; D is uncertain. Trimming pared 6 bases from V and 3 bases from J, leaving 10 bases between. Germline assignment: CDR1 SGHVS and CDR2 FQNEAQ. This CDR3 spans 13 amino acids. The CDR3 reads CASSLGRTDTQYF. For the CDR3, the DNA is TGTGCCAGCAGTTTGGGCAGGACAGATACGCAGTATTTT.

This clonotype was detected ten times or more. The rearrangement links TRBV5-1 to TRBJ2-5, with 7 bases matching TRBD2. Unmatched junction bases numbered 8, after V lost 4 bases and J lost 2 bases. CDR1 and CDR2 from the germline V gene are SGHRS and YFSETQ. The length of the CDR3 is 15 residues. Written as DNA, the CDR3 is TGCGCCAGCAGCGTGGGGACTATTACGCAAGAGACCCAGTACTTC. Amino acids: CASSVGTITQETQYF.